This TCR beta chain derives from a study of shared clonotypes between healthy human individuals. The naive CD8 subset, CD45RO-negative cells positively selected for CCR7, excluded terminally differentiated effector memory CD45RA+ cells. Assay: immunoSEQ multiplex PCR; the TCRdb copy retains only in-frame clones and omits some. The sample lists hundreds of thousands of clones, around 92% seen once, with around 24% in the top ten. The germline V gene has CDR1 MNHNY and CDR2 SVGAGI (reference sequence). Trimming pared 6 bases from V and 0 bases from J, leaving 9 bases between. The CDR3 consists of 13 residues.

V is TRBV6-6 and J is TRBJ2-7; D call uncertain. The sequenced sample was naive CD8+ T cells sorted from blood. The receptor was derived from a young man in good health. CDR3 coding DNA: TGTGCCAGCAGCTCCAGTAGCTCCTACGAGCAGTACTTC. It codes for CASSSSSSYEQYF.